Listed below are T cell receptor beta chains from one sample, sequenced in a study of T cell responses to AZD1222 COVID-19 vaccine. Some clones are missing from TCRdb's copy, which holds only in-frame ones; the method was immunoSEQ multiplex PCR. The repertoire includes roughly 250,000 clones, over 85% of them detected once, and approximately 0.52% sits in the top ten. Here the sequenced sample was peripheral blood, taken on day 0 of AZD1222 vaccination. The origin of the receptors is an adult in good health. The CDR3 runs from the conserved cysteine through the conserved F or W. Fields, in order: D gene, J gene, V gene, clone size, CDR3 protein, CDR3 DNA. A D gene is named only where the DNA matches it firmly. Only part of the rows carry a size: once, few, many, or a class if the clone is expanded.

>.|TRBJ1-1|TRBV7-2|.
CASTLNTEAFF
TGTGCCAGCACCTTGAACACTGAAGCTTTCTTT
>.|TRBJ1-2|TRBV19|.
CASSIPTGVYGYTF
TGTGCCAGTAGTATCCCGACAGGAGTTTATGGCTACACCTTC
>TRBD2|TRBJ2-7|TRBV7-9|.
CASSSSGGGLRIGQYF
TGTGCCAGCAGCTCTTCGGGAGGCGGTCTACGCATAGGGCAGTACTTC
>.|TRBJ2-2|TRBV5-4|.
CASSLAGGRHGELFF
TGTGCCAGCAGCTTGGCTGGGGGGAGGCACGGGGAGCTGTTTTTT
>TRBD1|TRBJ1-2|TRBV5-4|.
CASSLGGQGGYYGYTF
TGTGCCAGCAGCTTGGGAGGACAGGGAGGCTACTATGGCTACACCTTC
>.|TRBJ2-1|TRBV6-2/TRBV6-3|once
CASSTAEGAYNEQFF
TGTGCCAGCAGTACTGCGGAGGGGGCTTACAATGAGCAGTTCTTC
>TRBD1|TRBJ1-1|TRBV6-2/TRBV6-3|.
CASSYSRDRATTF
TGTGCCAGCAGTTACTCGAGGGACAGGGCGACTACATTT
>TRBD2|TRBJ2-2|TRBV25-1|.
CASSAGGPGELFF
TGTGCCAGCAGTGCGGGGGGACCCGGGGAGCTGTTTTTT
>TRBD1|TRBJ2-4|TRBV7-2|.
CASSLTRGQNIQYF
TGTGCCAGCAGCTTAACCAGGGGGCAGAACATTCAGTACTTC
>TRBD2|TRBJ2-2|TRBV27|.
CASSLLFERENTGELFF
TGTGCCAGCAGTTTACTTTTTGAGCGGGAGAACACCGGGGAGCTGTTTTTT
>.|TRBJ1-2|TRBV7-9|.
CASQAEGFHGYTF
TGTGCCAGCCAGGCAGAGGGTTTTCACGGCTACACCTTC
>.|TRBJ2-7|TRBV5-6|once
CASSLRGTIRDTREQYF
TGTGCCAGCAGCCTACGGGGCACTATCCGGGACACCCGCGAGCAGTACTTC
>.|TRBJ2-7|TRBV6-5|.
CASRFSGAGEQYF
TGTGCCAGCAGGTTTTCGGGAGCGGGTGAGCAGTACTTC
>TRBD2|TRBJ2-3|TRBV5-1|.
CASSLATSGSTDTQYF
TGCGCCAGCAGCTTGGCGACTAGCGGGAGTACAGATACGCAGTATTTT
>.|TRBJ1-3|TRBV7-2|few
CASSLVGGSSGNTIYF
TGTGCCAGCAGCTTAGTGGGGGGGAGCTCTGGAAACACCATATATTTT
>.|TRBJ1-5|TRBV28|.
CAAQHGSAGLIVRQPQHF
TGTGCCGCACAACACGGTTCTGCAGGGTTGATAGTTAGGCAGCCCCAGCATTTT
>.|TRBJ2-7|TRBV5-1|.
CASSLVGTRDEQYF
TGCGCCAGCAGCTTGGTAGGGACCAGGGACGAGCAGTACTTC
>.|TRBJ1-2|TRBV28|.
CASRPTGAGYGYTF
TGTGCCAGCAGGCCTACCGGGGCGGGCTATGGCTACACCTTC
>.|TRBJ1-6|TRBV3-1/TRBV3-2|.
CASSQGGVYNSPLHF
TGTGCCAGCAGCCAAGGGGGTGTCTATAATTCACCCCTCCACTTT
>.|TRBJ1-1|TRBV28|.
CASSQSQGLGTEAFF
TGTGCCAGCAGTCAGAGTCAGGGGCTGGGCACTGAAGCTTTCTTT
>.|TRBJ2-3|TRBV7-2|once
CASSTGLGADTQYF
TGTGCCAGCAGTACAGGGCTGGGGGCAGATACGCAGTATTTT
>.|TRBJ2-2|TRBV18|.
CASSDRTNTGELFF
TGTGCCAGCTCAGACAGGACGAACACCGGGGAGCTGTTTTTT